Listed below are T cell receptor beta chains from one sample, sequenced in a study of blood T cell repertoires in COVID-19. The protocol was immunoSEQ multiplex PCR, while the TCRdb copy is restricted to in-frame clones and leaves out a portion. The top ten clones hold about 4.2% of a sample with some 90,000 clones, about 85% of them seen once. Sequencing was done on a sample of peripheral blood. These receptors came from a man between 60 and 70 years old with acute or convalescent COVID-19. Both conserved end residues are part of each CDR3. D genes are given only for firm matches. Clone size is given for some rows only: seen once, a few or many times, or a class if the clone is expanded.

v_call,d_call,cdr3_length,clone_size,cdr3_aa
TRBV5-1,TRBD1,13,-,CASSSGQATEAFF
TRBV11-2,TRBD2,15,-,CASSKLAGETYEQFF
TRBV28,TRBD1,15,-,CASSPEGALNEKLFF
TRBV7-2,-,14,-,CASSLSSGATEAFF
TRBV11-3,-,13,-,CASRAVGATEAFF
TRBV5-6,TRBD1,16,-,CASSFQGASGNYGYTF
TRBV18,-,14,-,CASSPRPENQPQHF
TRBV14,TRBD1,14,-,CASRQGASGNTIYF
TRBV10-2,-,12,-,CASSDVIYGYTF
TRBV4-1,TRBD1,15,-,CASSQVQGGNYGYTF
TRBV7-2,-,17,-,CASSLGLGAAGANVLTF
TRBV25-1,-,13,once,CASSTSGQGKLFF
TRBV6-5,TRBD1,11,-,CASSWTGRVYF
TRBV5-1,TRBD1,14,-,CASSGGQINTEAFF
TRBV11-3,-,16,-,CASSARDFSAQETQYF
TRBV12-3/TRBV12-4,-,13,once,CASTMGGILGYTF
TRBV4-1,TRBD1,15,-,CASSTRTGFPETQYF
TRBV11-2,TRBD2,15,-,CASSVSGGSTDTQYF
TRBV19,-,14,-,CASGGERMNTEAFF
TRBV7-3,TRBD1,13,-,CASSTTGVGEQFF
TRBV6-5,-,13,few,CASGTIGYDGYTF
TRBV12-3/TRBV12-4,-,13,-,CASSLNGETEAFF
TRBV11-2,-,12,-,CASSWGYEGAFF
TRBV6-6,TRBD1,16,once,CASSYRPSQGDSPLHF
TRBV4-1,TRBD2,16,few,CASSQVSPGLKDTQYF
TRBV6-6,TRBD1,12,-,CASNQGDYGYTF
TRBV6-1,-,17,-,CASSGRQLLYSNQPQHF
TRBV6-2/TRBV6-3,TRBD1,16,-,CASSNRQGAGFQPQHF
TRBV10-3,-,12,-,CAISAEGTAQYF
TRBV6-5,TRBD1,12,-,CASTRQGDEQYF
TRBV6-2/TRBV6-3,-,13,once,CASSPTGNTEAFF
TRBV5-1,TRBD2,16,-,CASSLGGGGSYNEQFF
TRBV18,TRBD1,13,few,CASSDRGDSPLHF
TRBV18,TRBD1,15,few,CASSPPGGQGIEQFF
TRBV29-1,TRBD1,13,-,CSVEGQPNEKLFF
TRBV29-1,TRBD2,12,-,CSVEDGGDEQFF
TRBV11-3,-,16,-,CASSLEGGGAKNIQYF
TRBV2,TRBD1,15,-,CASTRDRGVNYGYTF
TRBV28,-,16,once,CASRPNRELITYEQYF
TRBV27,TRBD2,16,-,CASSSPSGVGTDTQYF
TRBV11-2,TRBD2,18,-,CASSPPRSGSFDTDTQYF
TRBV4-3,-,15,-,CASSPTGTGRNEQFF
TRBV12-3/TRBV12-4,-,13,-,CASSPEGRDGYTF
TRBV6-5,-,13,few,CASSLDGNYGYTF
TRBV5-1,-,13,-,CASSFTGNTEAFF